This passage covers 30 T cell receptor beta chains from one sample sequenced in a study of blood T cell repertoires in COVID-19. TCRdb keeps only in-frame clones here, not all; method: immunoSEQ multiplex PCR. The data show 250,000 to 300,000 clones, roughly 89% seen once. Sequences were obtained from peripheral blood. The receptors were gathered from a woman in her forties who had recovered from COVID-19.

CDR3 residues: CAWSVLFSAGGRTDTQYF. In DNA form, the CDR3 reads TGTGCCTGGAGTGTACTTTTCAGTGCGGGAGGGCGCACAGATACGCAGTATTTT. This chain connects TRBV30 to TRBJ2-3; 9 bases match TRBD2. CDR3 size: 18 residues. Germline V gene data show CDR1 as GTSNPN and CDR2 as SVGIG (reference sequence). The ends lost 0 bases at V and 1 base at J; junction bases unmatched: 11.

J is TRBJ2-7 and V is TRBV7-2; 7 bases fit TRBD2. V gave up 6 bases and J gave up 2 bases; unmatched junction bases: 10. The CDR3 has 15 residues. The germline V gene encodes CDR1 SGHTA and CDR2 FQGNSA. In DNA, the CDR3 is TGTGCCAGCAGACAAAAAGCGGGGTTAACCTACGAGCAGTACTTC. Protein sequence: CASRQKAGLTYEQYF.

For the CDR3, the DNA is TGTGCCAGCAGTCCTCGACTAGCGGGAGCAGATACGCAGTATTTT. Translated, it gives CASSPRLAGADTQYF. The chain combines TRBV28 with TRBJ2-3, with 12 bases fitting TRBD2. V shed 5 bases and J 4 bases; nucleotides not matched to a gene: 4. The CDR3 sequence is 15 residues long. Germline V gene sequence: CDR1 MDHEN, CDR2 SYDVKM.

The chain recombines TRBV3-1 (or the pseudogene TRBV3-2) with TRBJ1-3, with TRBD1 matching over 10 bases. Trimming removed 4 bases from V and 0 bases from J; junction bases left unmatched: 6. Germline CDR1 LGHDT, CDR2 YNNKEL (reference sequence). The CDR3 extends over 17 amino acids. The CDR3 nucleotides are TGTGCCAGCAGCCCCTGGGACAGGGGATACTCTGGAAACACCATATATTTT. This translates into CASSPWDRGYSGNTIYF.

The chain is built from TRBV27 and TRBJ2-1; 8 bases agree with TRBD1. After removal of 0 bases from V and 2 bases from J, the junction contained 6 bases not matched to a gene. CDR3 size: 17 residues. Germline V lookup: CDR1 MNHEY, CDR2 SMNVEV (reference sequence). The CDR3 protein is CASSLSGRTGTYNEQFF. In DNA, the CDR3 is TGTGCCAGCAGTTTATCGGGAAGGACAGGGACCTACAATGAGCAGTTCTTC.

The chain links TRBV30 to TRBJ2-7, with D unclear. This CDR3 has 11 amino acids. Trimming cost V 2 bases and J 3 bases, with 5 bases left between them. Germline CDR1 is GTSNPN and CDR2 is SVGIG (reference sequence). This CDR3 reads CAWSTVYEQYF. CDR3 in DNA: TGTGCCTGGAGTACGGTCTACGAGCAGTACTTC.

This rearrangement joins TRBV2 to TRBJ1-4; no firm D call. The CDR3 extends over 14 amino acids. The V end was cut by 6 bases, the J end by 2 bases, with 10 bases between. The germline V gene encodes CDR1 SNHLY and CDR2 FYNNEI. The CDR3 here is CASSVTYTNEKLFF. The CDR3 DNA reads TGTGCCAGCAGCGTAACTTACACTAATGAAAAACTGTTTTTT.

The rearrangement uses TRBV6-2 or TRBV6-3 and TRBJ2-1; 11 nucleotides align to TRBD2. V was clipped by 0 bases and J by 1 base; unmatched bases: 5. This CDR3 contains 18 residues. The V gene's germline CDR1 is MNHEY and CDR2 SVGEGT. The CDR3 sequence: CASSYSGTSGPSYNEQFF. DNA of the CDR3: TGTGCCAGCAGTTACTCGGGGACTAGCGGACCATCCTACAATGAGCAGTTCTTC.

This chain links TRBV11-1 with TRBJ2-3, with D possibly matching TRBD2 (6 bases). The germline CDR1 and CDR2 sequences are SGHAT and FQDESV (reference sequence). There are 14 residues in the CDR3. Trimming took off 0 bases at V and 6 bases at J, with 10 bases between the two ends. CDR3 nucleotide sequence: TGTGCCAGCAGCTTAGCGATAGCGGTGGATACGCAGTATTTT. Its protein product is CASSLAIAVDTQYF.

The chain links TRBV2 to TRBJ2-4, with TRBD2 matching over 7 bases. J was trimmed by 2 bases and V by 0 bases; bases with no gene match: 1. The CDR3 totals 15 residues. Germline CDR1 reads SNHLY; CDR2 reads FYNNEI. DNA of the CDR3: TGTGCCAGCAGTGAAGCGGGGGGGACCAAAAACATTCAGTACTTC. It translates to CASSEAGGTKNIQYF.

The CDR3 is CASSEPGLGDNEQFF. CDR3 bases: TGTGCCAGCAGTGAACCGGGACTTGGCGACAATGAGCAGTTCTTC. The chain links TRBV6-1 to TRBJ2-1, with D maybe TRBD2 (6 bases). V was trimmed by 2 bases and J by 5 bases, leaving 13 bases between them. The CDR3 covers 15 residues. Germline lookup yields CDR1 MNHNS and CDR2 SASEGT.

The chain recombines TRBV21-1 with TRBJ2-7; the table gives TRBD2 as D, unverified against the DNA. TRBV21-1 is classified as a pseudogene. This CDR3 comprises 13 residues. CDR3 bases: TGTGCCGAGTGCCATTCTCGGGACTACGAGCAGTACTTC. Its translation is CAECHSRDYEQYF.

The chain is built from TRBV7-3 and TRBJ2-2; 8 bases map to TRBD2. V gave up 6 bases and J gave up 8 bases; unmatched junction bases: 2. Germline V gene data show CDR1 as SGHTA and CDR2 as FQGTGA. The CDR3 has 12 residues. Here the CDR3 reads CASSLAGGELFF. The CDR3 nucleotides read TGTGCCAGCAGTCTAGCGGGTGGGGAGCTGTTTTTT.

The CDR3, as DNA: TGTGCCAGCAGCTCTGGAGGGCTGGGCTACACCTTC. It translates to CASSSGGLGYTF. V usage is TRBV12-3 or TRBV12-4 and J usage is TRBJ1-2; no definite D call. The V and J ends lost 6 bases and 8 bases respectively, with 13 bases between them. This CDR3 spans 12 amino acids.

With respect to this clone: Lacking the conserved final phenylalanine or tryptophan, this CDR3 likely reflects a read error. Because the CDR3's place on the DNA is in doubt, the DNA is left out and the CDR3 is given as listed by TCRdb. This chain uses TRBV1 with TRBJ2-7; the DNA was not compared with TRBD1, the D call given in the table. TRBV1 represents a pseudogene. The CDR3 spans 8 amino acids, including both terminal residues. This chain's CDR3 is CTSSQPGL.

The chain uses TRBV4-1 and TRBJ2-1; maybe TRBD2 (5 bases). Germline V lookup: CDR1 MGHRA, CDR2 YSYEKL. The CDR3 is 14 residues long. The ends were cut back, 2 bases at V and 8 bases at J, with 13 bases in the middle. The CDR3 spells CASSQPTRSDEQFF. The CDR3 nucleotides are TGCGCCAGCAGCCAACCCACTAGGTCCGATGAGCAGTTCTTC.

This clone was counted between two and nine times. The chain uses TRBV6-2 or TRBV6-3 and TRBJ1-1; 7 bases are a match to TRBD1. Germline V CDR1 and CDR2: MNHEY, SVGEGT. CDR3 length equals 15 residues. The junction had 4 bases not matched to a gene; V was cut back by 0 bases and J by 3 bases. For the CDR3, the DNA is TGTGCCAGCAGTTACTCTCAGGGGGTGTACACTGAAGCTTTCTTT. It translates to CASSYSQGVYTEAFF.

Concerning this clone: This sample also contains other DNA sequences that code for the same CDR3. The J gene is TRBJ2-7, the V gene TRBV28; TRBD1 matches at 9 bases. CDR1 is MDHEN, CDR2 SYDVKM, per germline. The CDR3 has 14 residues. Trimming cost V 3 bases and J 3 bases; bases outside gene matches: 3. CDR3 DNA: TGTGCCAGCAGTTTGGGGGACAGGGACTACGAGCAGTACTTC. Translating it yields CASSLGDRDYEQYF. Looking up the rest from reference TRBV28 and TRBJ2-7 gives the full variable domain: DVKVTQSSRYLVKRTGEKVFLECVQDMDHENMFWYRQDPGLGLRLIYFSYDVKMKEKGDIPEGYSVSREKKERFSLILESASTNQTSMYLCASSLGDRDYEQYFGPGTRLTVT.

The J gene is TRBJ2-1, the V gene TRBV9; 10 nucleotides line up with TRBD2. Germline CDR1 reads SGDLS; CDR2 reads YYNGEE. J lost 6 bases, V lost 6 bases, and 3 bases had no gene match. The CDR3 covers 13 residues. CDR3 nucleotides: TGTGCCAGCAAGGCTAGCGGGGGCAATGAGCAGTTCTTC. This sequence encodes CASKASGGNEQFF.

This clone was picked up a small number of times. V usage is TRBV6-5 and J usage is TRBJ2-3; D remains ambiguous. The V gene's germline CDR1 is MNHEY and CDR2 SVGAGI. The V end lost 8 bases, the J end lost 0 bases, and 12 bases lay between the germline ends. CDR3 size: 14 residues. CDR3 sequence (DNA): TGTGCCAGCGGAGACCCCGCTAGCACAGATACGCAGTATTTT. Its translation: CASGDPASTDTQYF.

This chain connects TRBV24-1 to TRBJ2-7; 8 bases align to TRBD1. The V segment lost 2 bases and the J segment 12 bases; nucleotides outside the gene matches: 2. The CDR3 consists of 11 residues. Germline V gives CDR1 KGHDR, CDR2 SFDVKD. The CDR3 bases are TGTGCCACCAGTGATTCGGGACAGGCGTACTTC. Protein sequence: CATSDSGQAYF.

J is TRBJ1-1 and V is TRBV10-3; TRBD1 aligns across 9 bases. This CDR3 spans 14 amino acids. Per germline, CDR1 ENHRY and CDR2 SYGVKD. Losses at the gene ends were 2 bases for V and 7 bases for J; bases not matched to a gene: 5. The CDR3 loop is CAISEPGQGIEAFF. For the CDR3, the DNA is TGTGCCATCAGTGAGCCGGGACAGGGCATTGAAGCTTTCTTT.

This clone was seen once. This chain joins TRBV15 and TRBJ2-1, with 16 bases identical to TRBD2. Trimming took 5 bases from V and 0 from J; bases not matched to a gene: 7. The V gene's germline CDR1 is LNHNV and CDR2 YYDKDF (reference sequence). The CDR3 consists of 19 residues. The CDR3 sequence is CATSGTGTSGRASYNEQFF. The CDR3 nucleotides are TGTGCCACCAGCGGAACCGGGACTAGCGGGAGGGCCTCCTACAATGAGCAGTTCTTC.

The CDR3 sequence is CASRPGGATSAGELFF. For the CDR3, the DNA is TGCGCCAGCAGACCCGGGGGGGCGACTAGCGCCGGGGAGCTGTTTTTT. V usage is TRBV5-1 and J usage is TRBJ2-2, with 8 bases fitting TRBD2. V lost 5 bases and J lost 6; bases outside the gene matches: 12. The CDR3 consists of 16 residues. Germline-derived CDR1 and CDR2 are SGHRS and YFSETQ.

The chain couples TRBV5-1 to TRBJ2-5; TRBD2 is a possible D gene (7 bases). V shed 0 bases and J shed 5 bases, with 14 bases lying between them. This CDR3 region has 15 residues. The germline V gene encodes CDR1 SGHRS and CDR2 YFSETQ. This chain's CDR3 is CASSLAPGGLETQYF. CDR3 bases: TGCGCCAGCAGCTTGGCCCCCGGGGGGCTCGAGACCCAGTACTTC. Combining the CDR3 with reference TRBV5-1 and TRBJ2-5 gives the whole variable domain KAGVTQTPRYLIKTRGQQVTLSCSPISGHRSVSWYQQTPGQGLQFLFEYFSETQRNKGNFPGRFSGRQFSNSRSEMNVSTLELGDSALYLCASSLAPGGLETQYFGPGTRLLVL.

The V call is TRBV27, the J call TRBJ1-2, with 9 bases matching TRBD1. Germline CDR1 is MNHEY and CDR2 is SMNVEV (reference sequence). The CDR3 is 17 amino acids. Germline trimming cut 6 bases from V and 1 base from J; bases unmatched to any gene: 12. The CDR3 nucleotides are TGTGCCAGCAGCACGTCAGGTCCGGGACAGGGTAACTATGGCTACACCTTC. Translation gives CASSTSGPGQGNYGYTF.

This clone has a handful of counts. The chain recombines TRBV6-4 with TRBJ2-3; 8 bases are a match to TRBD2. The CDR3 consists of 15 residues. J gave up 4 bases and V 0 bases, and 3 bases lay outside the gene matches. Germline V gene data show CDR1 as MRHNA and CDR2 as SNTAGT. CDR3 bases: TGTGCCAGCAGTGACTCTTATAGCGGGGCAGATACGCAGTATTTT. This translates into CASSDSYSGADTQYF.

This clone was counted ten times or more. At the DNA level, this CDR3 is encoded by other sequences in the same sample as well. The chain joins TRBV11-2 to TRBJ2-7; 7 bases align to TRBD1. V was pared by 3 bases and J by 3 bases, with 8 bases of the junction left unmatched. The germline V gene encodes CDR1 SGHAT and CDR2 FQNNGV. The CDR3 length is 15 residues. CDR3 sequence (DNA): TGTGCCAGCAGCTTCCGGGACAGCTTTGACTACGAGCAGTACTTC. This translates into CASSFRDSFDYEQYF. The full variable domain, completed using reference TRBV11-2 and TRBJ2-7, is EAGVAQSPRYKIIEKRQSVAFWCNPISGHATLYWYQQILGQGPKLLIQFQNNGVVDDSQLPKDRFSAERLKGVDSTLKIQPAKLEDSAVYLCASSFRDSFDYEQYFGPGTRLTVT.

The V gene is TRBV30, the J gene TRBJ1-6; 8 bases line up with TRBD1. This CDR3 is built from 14 residues. Germline V gene data show CDR1 as GTSNPN and CDR2 as SVGIG (reference sequence). Losses at the gene ends were 1 base for V and 5 bases for J; bases not matched to a gene: 1. The DNA of the CDR3 is TGTGCCTGGAGTGACAGGGGGAATAATTCACCCCTCCACTTT. Translating gives CAWSDRGNNSPLHF.

The V gene is TRBV9, the J gene TRBJ2-1, with 8 positions matching TRBD2. CDR3 length equals 15 residues. Unmatched junction bases numbered 5, after V lost 0 bases and J lost 6 bases. The germline CDR1 and CDR2 sequences are SGDLS and YYNGEE. Here the CDR3 DNA reads TGTGCCAGCAGCGTAGGCCTAGCGGGTAGCAATGAGCAGTTCTTC. Protein: CASSVGLAGSNEQFF.